This entry lists 20 T cell receptor beta chains sequenced from one sample in a study of shared clonotypes between healthy human individuals. Sequenced by immunoSEQ multiplex PCR; TCRdb stores in-frame clones only, minus some. Of roughly 2.2 million clones in the sample, about 92% were seen once. Sample: naive CD4+ T cells from PBMCs. As for subset: CD45RA+ positively selected. The receptor set was obtained from a man aged 18 to 29 in good health. Some clones in this sample may be carry-over from other donors' samples.

In nucleotides, the CDR3 is TGTGCCAGCAGTTCGGGGACAGGCGAGGGCAATGAGCAGTTCTTC. Protein sequence: CASSSGTGEGNEQFF. This chain uses TRBV28 with TRBJ2-1; the match to TRBD1 covers 8 bases. The CDR3 runs to 15 residues. Germline V gene lookup returns CDR1 MDHEN and CDR2 SYDVKM. Germline trimming cut 4 bases from V and 6 bases from J; bases unmatched to any gene: 8.

J is TRBJ1-1 and V is TRBV28; 10 bases match TRBD1. V was pared by 5 bases and J by 5 bases, with 11 bases of the junction left unmatched. The CDR3 is made up of 16 amino acids. Germline-derived CDR1 and CDR2 are MDHEN and SYDVKM. DNA of the CDR3: TGTGCCAGCAGTCCCCAGGGCGTGGGACAGGGGACTGAAGCTTTCTTT. Its translation: CASSPQGVGQGTEAFF.

The chain uses TRBV19 and TRBJ2-7, with TRBD1 as a possible D gene (6 bases). The CDR3 runs to 16 residues. The ends were cut back, 1 base at V and 4 bases at J, with 17 bases in the middle. Per the germline V gene, CDR1 is LNHDA and CDR2 is SQIVND (reference sequence). The CDR3 nucleotides are TGTGCCAGTAGTATAGTGCCAGGGGCCGCCTATTACGAGCAGTACTTC. Translated: CASSIVPGAAYYEQYF.

Here the CDR3 DNA reads TGTGCCAGCAGTCGACAGGGTGGGAAAGAAAAACTGTTTTTT. It is translated as CASSRQGGKEKLFF. This chain joins TRBV2 and TRBJ1-4, with 7 bases aligning to TRBD1. CDR1 and CDR2 (germline): SNHLY, FYNNEI. V lost 5 bases, J lost 8 bases, and 8 bases stayed unmatched. The CDR3 is made up of 14 amino acids.

The chain has TRBV28 and TRBJ1-1; 7 bases align to TRBD1. CDR3 length equals 15 residues. Germline assignment: CDR1 MDHEN and CDR2 SYDVKM. Trimming took 7 bases from V and 1 from J; bases not matched to a gene: 9. CDR3: CASNPTGSANTEAFF. The CDR3 region has the DNA TGTGCCAGCAACCCGACAGGGTCGGCGAACACTGAAGCTTTCTTT.

This clone occurred once. V and J are TRBV7-9 and TRBJ1-2; a possible D gene is TRBD1 (6 bases). V lost 5 bases and J 5 bases, leaving 21 bases between the germline ends. Germline V gene sequence: CDR1 SEHNR, CDR2 FQNEAQ (reference sequence). The CDR3 contains 16 residues. CDR3 region: CASSRGFGGSVYGYTF. The CDR3 DNA reads as TGTGCCAGCAGCCGAGGTTTTGGGGGCTCCGTTTATGGCTACACCTTC.

This clone was seen once. V usage is TRBV30 and J usage is TRBJ2-1, with 11 bases fitting TRBD2. CDR3 length: 14 residues. Unmatched junction bases numbered 10, after V lost 8 bases and J lost 7 bases. Germline assignment: CDR1 GTSNPN and CDR2 SVGIG (reference sequence). The CDR3 protein is CAGFSGRAMNEQFF. The CDR3 bases are TGTGCCGGATTTAGCGGGAGGGCAATGAATGAGCAGTTCTTC.

Turning to this clone: Distinct nucleotide sequences in the sample also encode this CDR3. The chain is built from TRBV18 and TRBJ1-1, with 7 bases fitting TRBD1. Germline V CDR1 and CDR2: KGHSH, LQKENI. This CDR3 has 15 amino acids. Losses at the gene ends were 3 bases for V and 1 base for J; bases not matched to a gene: 5. CDR3 sequence: CASSPLTGANTEAFF. The CDR3 DNA sequence: TGTGCCAGCTCACCTTTAACAGGGGCGAACACTGAAGCTTTCTTT.

The chain is built from TRBV6-5 and TRBJ2-7, with 9 positions matching TRBD1. The V gene end was trimmed by 1 base and the J gene end by 3 bases; junction bases not matched to a gene: 4. This CDR3 comprises 15 residues. Germline V gene data show CDR1 as MNHEY and CDR2 as SVGAGI. The CDR3 coding sequence is TGTGCCAGCAGTTACTTCCCGGGACAGGGCTACGAGCAGTACTTC. Encoded protein: CASSYFPGQGYEQYF.

The chain has TRBV5-4 and TRBJ1-1; 7 bases are shared with TRBD1. Germline V CDR1 and CDR2: SGHNT, YYREEE (reference sequence). CDR3 length equals 14 residues. V lost 2 bases to trimming and J lost 4 bases; unmatched junction nucleotides: 5. The CDR3 DNA reads TGTGCCAGCAGCTTTGGACAGGTCATCACTGAAGCTTTCTTT. Translating it yields CASSFGQVITEAFF.

This chain uses TRBV2 with TRBJ2-3; D not resolved. The CDR3 is 12 residues long. Germline CDR1 reads SNHLY; CDR2 reads FYNNEI. With 4 bases removed from V and 4 bases from J, the gap between germline ends came to 6 bases. CDR3 bases: TGTGCCAGCAGTGGGACCCCAGATACGCAGTATTTT. This gives the protein CASSGTPDTQYF.

A word on this clone: The sample carries other DNA sequences with the same CDR3. CDR3 region: CASSRDLYEQYF. CDR3 nucleotides: TGCGCCAGCAGTCGGGACCTCTACGAGCAGTACTTC. The gene calls are TRBV5-1 and TRBJ2-7; D is tentatively TRBD1 or TRBD2 (5 bases each). The V and J ends lost 5 bases and 3 bases respectively, with 9 bases between them. Per the germline V gene, CDR1 is SGHRS and CDR2 is YFSETQ. CDR3 length equals 12 residues.

V gene TRBV7-3 combines with J gene TRBJ2-5, with D possibly being TRBD2 (6 bases). The CDR3 length is 13 residues. Germline CDR1 SGHTA, CDR2 FQGTGA. Trimming cost V 4 bases and J 2 bases, with 8 bases left between them. The CDR3 DNA reads TGTGCCAGCAGCTCGCGGGATCAAGAGACCCAGTACTTC. It specifies CASSSRDQETQYF.

The chain is built from TRBV5-5 and TRBJ2-1, with 11 positions matching TRBD2. The trim removed 5 bases at V and 2 bases at J, leaving 6 bases unmatched. Germline CDR1 is SGHKS and CDR2 is YYEKEE (reference sequence). CDR3 length: 16 residues. CDR3 amino acids: CASRLRLAGPYNEQFF. Written as DNA, the CDR3 is TGTGCCAGCAGATTAAGACTAGCGGGACCCTACAATGAGCAGTTCTTC.

The CDR3, as DNA: TGCGCCAGCAGCGCCTCGGGGGCGGGAGGGTTCGATGAGCAGTTCTTC. Its translation is CASSASGAGGFDEQFF. The rearrangement links TRBV5-1 to TRBJ2-1, with 9 bases fitting TRBD2. Germline values: CDR1 SGHRS, CDR2 YFSETQ. J lost 8 bases, V lost 4 bases, and 13 bases had no gene match. The CDR3 runs to 16 residues. The variable domain in full, completed from reference TRBV5-1 and TRBJ2-1, reads KAGVTQTPRYLIKTRGQQVTLSCSPISGHRSVSWYQQTPGQGLQFLFEYFSETQRNKGNFPGRFSGRQFSNSRSEMNVSTLELGDSALYLCASSASGAGGFDEQFFGPGTRLTVL.

The chain combines TRBV27 with TRBJ2-2, with no clear D. The CDR3 contains 12 residues. Looked up from germline, CDR1 is MNHEY and CDR2 is SMNVEV (reference sequence). Trimming stripped 5 bases from V and 6 bases from J, with 7 bases between. CDR3 sequence: CASSRGSGELFF. The CDR3 DNA reads as TGTGCCAGCAGTAGAGGTTCCGGGGAGCTGTTTTTT.

The rearrangement links TRBV14 to TRBJ1-2; D may be TRBD1 (5 bases). The ends were cut back, 1 base at V and 4 bases at J, with 7 bases in the middle. This CDR3 spans 13 amino acids. Germline V gene sequence: CDR1 SGHDN, CDR2 FVKESK. The CDR3 coding sequence is TGTGCCAGCAGCCAAGGGGACTTCTATGGCTACACCTTC. It codes for CASSQGDFYGYTF.

This clone was observed a few times. The rearrangement uses TRBV29-1 and TRBJ2-7; possible D gene TRBD2, 6 bases. Deletions cut 6 bases from V and 6 bases from J, with 21 bases between. The CDR3 is 14 amino acids. From germline, CDR1 is SQVTM and CDR2 ANQGSEA. CDR3 region: CSVAREPGDGEQYF. As DNA, the CDR3 is TGCAGCGTGGCCCGGGAACCGGGGGATGGCGAGCAGTACTTC.

This clone occurred once. CDR3 sequence: CAWSVQSLSYYGYTF. The DNA of the CDR3 is TGTGCCTGGAGTGTACAAAGTCTTTCCTACTATGGCTACACCTTC. The V call is TRBV30, the J call TRBJ1-2; D call uncertain. This CDR3 has 15 amino acids. CDR1 and CDR2 (germline): GTSNPN, SVGIG (reference sequence). V gave up 0 bases and J gave up 3 bases, with 14 bases separating them.

This clone was recorded only once. The chain couples TRBV9 to TRBJ2-7; D remains unclear. Germline V gene lookup returns CDR1 SGDLS and CDR2 YYNGEE. The CDR3 totals 14 residues. Trimming left V 1 base short and J 2 bases short, with 10 bases between. The CDR3 DNA is TGTGCCAGCAGCGTACGTGCAGGCCCCTACGAGCAGTACTTC. This sequence encodes CASSVRAGPYEQYF.